The next 9 T cell receptor beta chains were all read from a single sample in a study of OX40 agonist ivuxolimab in advanced cancers. TCRdb's table, derived via immunoSEQ multiplex PCR, lists solely in-frame clones and lacks some. Of roughly 60,000 clones in the sample, about nine tenths are singletons; the top ten hold 25%. The sequences come from CD4+ or CD8+ T cells sorted from blood, collected in a trial of the OX40 agonist ivuxolimab. Receptor source: an adult with an advanced solid tumor such as melanoma, head and neck, liver or kidney cancer.

CDR3 loop: CASSFLEAPNEQYF. The CDR3 DNA reads TGTGCCAGCAGCTTCCTCGAAGCACCCAACGAGCAGTACTTC. The rearrangement joins TRBV11-1 to TRBJ2-5; D is ambiguous. The assigned J gene may be wrong: the sequence end matches TRBJ2-7 better. This CDR3 has 14 amino acids. The germline gives CDR1 SGHAT, CDR2 FQDESV (reference sequence).

CDR3 nucleotides: TGTGCCAGCAGCGTAGGAGGCGGAAGCTCCTACAATGAGCAGTTCTTC. Amino acid sequence: CASSVGGGSSYNEQFF. V usage is TRBV9 and J usage is TRBJ2-1; no firm D call. This CDR3 spans 16 amino acids. Germline V gene lookup returns CDR1 SGDLS and CDR2 YYNGEE. Between the trimmed V and J ends, which lost 0 bases and 0 bases, there was a span of 10 bases.

This rearrangement joins TRBV30 to TRBJ2-7; 7 bases are shared with TRBD1. J lost 5 bases, V lost 5 bases, and 12 bases had no gene match. From germline, CDR1 is GTSNPN and CDR2 SVGIG (reference sequence). The CDR3 spans 14 residues. CDR3 in amino acids: CAWHDWDSPHEQYF. The CDR3 nucleotides are TGTGCCTGGCATGATTGGGACAGCCCTCACGAGCAGTACTTC.

Only one count was recorded for this clone. J is TRBJ2-1 and V is TRBV21-1; the DNA was not compared with TRBD2, the D call given in the table. TRBV21-1 is a pseudogene locus. This CDR3 contains 16 residues. CDR3: CASSKGCRSSYNEQFF. The CDR3 DNA is TGTGCCAGCAGCAAAGGGTGCCGGAGCTCCTACAATGAGCAGTTCTTC.

The chain employs TRBV10-2 and TRBJ2-5; D tentatively fits TRBD1 or TRBD2 (6 bases each). The CDR3 has 15 residues. The ends were cut back, 3 bases at V and 7 bases at J, with 18 bases in the middle. CDR1 is WSHSY and CDR2 is SAAADI in the germline V gene. The CDR3: CASSEARGSGGTQYF. DNA for the CDR3: TGCGCCAGCAGTGAAGCCAGGGGATCCGGGGGGACCCAGTACTTC.

This rearrangement joins TRBV2 to TRBJ2-6; the match to TRBD2 covers 9 bases. J was trimmed by 0 bases and V by 4 bases; bases with no gene match: 4. This CDR3 is 17 amino acids long. Per germline, CDR1 SNHLY and CDR2 FYNNEI. CDR3 amino acids: CASSGAGGLSGANVLTF. For the CDR3, the DNA is TGTGCCAGCAGTGGAGCGGGAGGCCTCTCTGGGGCCAACGTCCTGACTTTC.

The chain recombines TRBV28 with TRBJ2-1; 12 bases line up with TRBD2. Losses at the gene ends were 3 bases for V and 6 bases for J; bases not matched to a gene: 3. CDR1 and CDR2 from the germline V gene are MDHEN and SYDVKM. The CDR3 runs 15 residues. The CDR3 coding sequence is TGTGCCAGCAGTTTGACTAGCGGGAGTACCAATGAGCAGTTCTTC. This translates into CASSLTSGSTNEQFF.

The chain employs TRBV5-1 and TRBJ2-1; perhaps TRBD2 as D (5 bases). The CDR3 has 15 residues. The germline V gene encodes CDR1 SGHRS and CDR2 YFSETQ. V dropped 4 bases and J dropped 6 bases, with 17 bases sitting between them. CDR3 nucleotide sequence: TGCGCCAGCAGCATACTAGAACGCGCGGCCAATGAGCAGTTCTTC. Its translation is CASSILERAANEQFF. The entire variable domain, with the rest obtained from reference TRBV5-1 and TRBJ2-1, is as follows: KAGVTQTPRYLIKTRGQQVTLSCSPISGHRSVSWYQQTPGQGLQFLFEYFSETQRNKGNFPGRFSGRQFSNSRSEMNVSTLELGDSALYLCASSILERAANEQFFGPGTRLTVL.

V is TRBV2 and J is TRBJ1-6; D is ambiguous. Trimming removed 7 bases from V and 12 bases from J, with 10 bases in between. The CDR3 totals 11 residues. The germline gives CDR1 SNHLY, CDR2 FYNNEI. CDR3 loop: CASTITGPLHF. The CDR3 region has the DNA TGTGCCAGCACTATAACGGGACCCCTCCACTTT.